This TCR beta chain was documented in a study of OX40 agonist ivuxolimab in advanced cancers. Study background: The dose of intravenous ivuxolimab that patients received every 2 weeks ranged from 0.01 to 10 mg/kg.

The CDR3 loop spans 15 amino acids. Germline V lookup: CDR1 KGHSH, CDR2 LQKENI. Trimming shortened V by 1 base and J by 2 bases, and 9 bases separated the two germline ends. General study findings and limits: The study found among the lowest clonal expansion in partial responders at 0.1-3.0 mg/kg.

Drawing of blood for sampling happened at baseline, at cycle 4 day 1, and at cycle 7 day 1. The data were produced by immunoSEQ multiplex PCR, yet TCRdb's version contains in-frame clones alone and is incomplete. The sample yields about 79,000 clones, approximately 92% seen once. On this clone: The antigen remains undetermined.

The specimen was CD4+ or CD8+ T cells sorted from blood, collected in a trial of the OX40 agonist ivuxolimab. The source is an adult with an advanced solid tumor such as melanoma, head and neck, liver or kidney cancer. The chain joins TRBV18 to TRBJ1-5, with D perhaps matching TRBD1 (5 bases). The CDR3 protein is CASSPQGLGNQPQHF. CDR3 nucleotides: TGTGCCAGCTCACCACAGGGACTGGGCAATCAGCCCCAGCATTTT.